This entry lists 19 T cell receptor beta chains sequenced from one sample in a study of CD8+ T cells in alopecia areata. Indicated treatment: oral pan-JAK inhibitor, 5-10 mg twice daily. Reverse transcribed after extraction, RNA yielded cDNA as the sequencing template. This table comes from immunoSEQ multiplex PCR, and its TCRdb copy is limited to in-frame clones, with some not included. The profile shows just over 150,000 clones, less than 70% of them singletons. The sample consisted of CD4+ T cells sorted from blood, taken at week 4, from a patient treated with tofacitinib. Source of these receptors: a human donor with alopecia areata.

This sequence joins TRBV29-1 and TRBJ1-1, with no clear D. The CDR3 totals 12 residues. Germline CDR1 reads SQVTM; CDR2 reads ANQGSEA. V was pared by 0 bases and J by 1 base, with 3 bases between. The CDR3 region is CSVEERNTEAFF. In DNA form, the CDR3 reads TGCAGCGTTGAAGAACGGAACACTGAAGCTTTCTTT.

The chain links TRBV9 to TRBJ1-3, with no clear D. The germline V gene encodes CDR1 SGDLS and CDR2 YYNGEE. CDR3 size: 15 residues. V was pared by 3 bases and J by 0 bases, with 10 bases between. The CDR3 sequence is CASSEAPHSGNTIYF. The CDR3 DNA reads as TGTGCCAGCAGCGAGGCGCCGCACTCTGGAAACACCATATATTTT.

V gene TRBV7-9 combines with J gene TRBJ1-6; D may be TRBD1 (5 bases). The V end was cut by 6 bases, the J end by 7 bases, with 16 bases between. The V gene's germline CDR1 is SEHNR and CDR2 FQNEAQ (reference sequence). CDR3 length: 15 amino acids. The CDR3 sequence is CASRGSGTLNSPLHF. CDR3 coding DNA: TGTGCCAGCAGGGGATCTGGGACGTTAAATTCACCCCTCCACTTT.

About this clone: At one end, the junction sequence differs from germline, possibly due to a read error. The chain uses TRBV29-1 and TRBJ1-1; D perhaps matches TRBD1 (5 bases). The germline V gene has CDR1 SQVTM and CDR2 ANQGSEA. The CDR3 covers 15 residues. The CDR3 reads CSVEDPVLPGTEAFF. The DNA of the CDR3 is TGCAGCGTTGAAGATCCGGTCCTTCCGGGGACTGAGGCTTTCTTT.

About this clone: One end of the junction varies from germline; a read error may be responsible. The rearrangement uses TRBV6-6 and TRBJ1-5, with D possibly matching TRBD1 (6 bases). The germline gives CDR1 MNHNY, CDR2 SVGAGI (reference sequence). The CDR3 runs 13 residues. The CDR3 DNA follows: TGTGCCGGCAGGGGTTATAGCAATCAGCCCCAGCATTTT. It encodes CAGRGYSNQPQHF.

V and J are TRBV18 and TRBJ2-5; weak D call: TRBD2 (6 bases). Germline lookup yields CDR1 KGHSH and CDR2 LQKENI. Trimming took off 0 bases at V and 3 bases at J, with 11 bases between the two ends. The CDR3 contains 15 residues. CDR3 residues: CASSPPRSGEETQYF. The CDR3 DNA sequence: TGTGCCAGCTCACCACCGAGGTCGGGGGAAGAGACCCAGTACTTC.

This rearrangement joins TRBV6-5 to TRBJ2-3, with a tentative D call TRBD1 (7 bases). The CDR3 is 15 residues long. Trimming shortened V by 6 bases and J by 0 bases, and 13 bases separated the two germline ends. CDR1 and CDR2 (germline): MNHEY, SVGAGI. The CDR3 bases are TGTGCCAGCAGCTTACAGGGGACTAGCACAGATACGCAGTATTTT. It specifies CASSLQGTSTDTQYF.

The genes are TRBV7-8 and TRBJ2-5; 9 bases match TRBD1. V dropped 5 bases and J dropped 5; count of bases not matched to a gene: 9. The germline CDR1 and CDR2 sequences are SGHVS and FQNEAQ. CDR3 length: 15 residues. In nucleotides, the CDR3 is TGTGCCAGCAGCACCGGACAGGGGAACCGGGAGACCCAGTACTTC. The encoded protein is CASSTGQGNRETQYF.

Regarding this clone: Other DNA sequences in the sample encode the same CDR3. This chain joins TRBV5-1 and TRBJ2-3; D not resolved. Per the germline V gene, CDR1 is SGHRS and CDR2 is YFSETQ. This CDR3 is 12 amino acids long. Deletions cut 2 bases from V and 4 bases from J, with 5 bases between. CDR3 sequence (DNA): TGCGCCAGCAGCTTCACGCCAGATACGCAGTATTTT. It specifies CASSFTPDTQYF. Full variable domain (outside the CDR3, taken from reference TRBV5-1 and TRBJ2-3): KAGVTQTPRYLIKTRGQQVTLSCSPISGHRSVSWYQQTPGQGLQFLFEYFSETQRNKGNFPGRFSGRQFSNSRSEMNVSTLELGDSALYLCASSFTPDTQYFGPGTRLTVL.

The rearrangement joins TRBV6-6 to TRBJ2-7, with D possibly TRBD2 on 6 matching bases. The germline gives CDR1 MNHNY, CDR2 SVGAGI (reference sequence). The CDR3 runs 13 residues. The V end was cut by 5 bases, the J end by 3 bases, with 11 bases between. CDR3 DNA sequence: TGTGCCAGCAGTCGGGGGTTCCTCTACGAGCAGTACTTC. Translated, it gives CASSRGFLYEQYF.

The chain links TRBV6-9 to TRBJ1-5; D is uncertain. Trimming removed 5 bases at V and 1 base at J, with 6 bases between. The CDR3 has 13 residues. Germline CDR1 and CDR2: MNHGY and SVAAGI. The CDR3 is CASSPDSNQPQHF. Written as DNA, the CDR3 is TGTGCCAGCAGTCCTGACAGCAATCAGCCCCAGCATTTT.

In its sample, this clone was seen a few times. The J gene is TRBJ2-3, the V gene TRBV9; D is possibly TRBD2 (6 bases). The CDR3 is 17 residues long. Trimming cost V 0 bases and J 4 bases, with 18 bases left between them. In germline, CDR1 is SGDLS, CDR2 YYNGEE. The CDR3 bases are TGTGCCAGCAGCGTAGCCCTCCCGGGGGTGGGAGCAGATACGCAGTATTTT. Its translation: CASSVALPGVGADTQYF.

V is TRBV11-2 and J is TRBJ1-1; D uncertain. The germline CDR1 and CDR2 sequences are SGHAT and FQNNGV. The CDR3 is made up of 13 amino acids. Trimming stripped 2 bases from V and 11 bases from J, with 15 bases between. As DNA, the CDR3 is TGTGCCAGCAGCTTATTAGGCTCCACTGGGGCTTTCTTT. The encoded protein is CASSLLGSTGAFF. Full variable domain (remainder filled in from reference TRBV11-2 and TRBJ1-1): EAGVAQSPRYKIIEKRQSVAFWCNPISGHATLYWYQQILGQGPKLLIQFQNNGVVDDSQLPKDRFSAERLKGVDSTLKIQPAKLEDSAVYLCASSLLGSTGAFFGQGTRLTVV.

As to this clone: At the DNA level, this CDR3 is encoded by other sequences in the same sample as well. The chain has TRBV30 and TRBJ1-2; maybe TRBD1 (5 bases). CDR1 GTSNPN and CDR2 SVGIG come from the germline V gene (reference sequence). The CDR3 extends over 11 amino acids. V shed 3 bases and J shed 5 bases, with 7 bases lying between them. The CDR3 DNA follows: TGTGCCTGGAGCGGGGGTTATGGCTACACCTTC. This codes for CAWSGGYGYTF.

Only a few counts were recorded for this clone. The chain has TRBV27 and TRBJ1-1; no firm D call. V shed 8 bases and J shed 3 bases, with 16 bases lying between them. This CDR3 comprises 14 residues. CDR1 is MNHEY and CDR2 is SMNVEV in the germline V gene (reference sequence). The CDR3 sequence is CASARAGMYTEAFF. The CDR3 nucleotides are TGTGCCAGCGCCCGGGCGGGGATGTACACTGAAGCTTTCTTT.

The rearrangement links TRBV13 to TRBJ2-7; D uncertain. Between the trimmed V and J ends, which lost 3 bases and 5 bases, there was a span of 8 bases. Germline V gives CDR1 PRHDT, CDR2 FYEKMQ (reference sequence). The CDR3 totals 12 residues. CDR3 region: CASSFPRNEQYF. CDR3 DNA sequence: TGTGCCAGCAGCTTTCCGAGGAACGAGCAGTACTTC.

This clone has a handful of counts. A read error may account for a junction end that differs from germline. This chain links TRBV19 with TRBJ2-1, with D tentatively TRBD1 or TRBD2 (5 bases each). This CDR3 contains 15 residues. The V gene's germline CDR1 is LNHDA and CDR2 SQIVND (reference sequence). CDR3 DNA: TGTGCCAGTAGTCTAGACAGCGGCTCCTACAATGAGCAGTTCTTC. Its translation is CASSLDSGSYNEQFF.

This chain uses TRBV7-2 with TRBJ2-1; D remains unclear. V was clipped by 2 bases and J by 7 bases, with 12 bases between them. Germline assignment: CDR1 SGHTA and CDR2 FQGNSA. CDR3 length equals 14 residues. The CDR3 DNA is TGTGCCAGCAGCTTATCCGCACGGCCTAATGAGCAGTTCTTC. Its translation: CASSLSARPNEQFF. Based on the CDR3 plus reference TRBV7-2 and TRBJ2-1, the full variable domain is GAGVSQSPSNKVTEKGKDVELRCDPISGHTALYWYRQSLGQGLEFLIYFQGNSAPDKSGLPSDRFSAERTGGSVSTLTIQRTQQEDSAVYLCASSLSARPNEQFFGPGTRLTVL.

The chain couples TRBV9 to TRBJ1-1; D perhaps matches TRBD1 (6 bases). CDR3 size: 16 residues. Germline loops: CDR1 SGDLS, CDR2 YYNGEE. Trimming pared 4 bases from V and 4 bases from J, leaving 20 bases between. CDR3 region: CASSPSTGSFVTEAFF. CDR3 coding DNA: TGTGCCAGCAGCCCGTCGACAGGATCTTTTGTCACTGAAGCTTTCTTT.